Presented here are 13 T cell receptor beta chains from one specimen sequenced in a study of CD8+ T cells in alopecia areata. Isolated RNA was reverse transcribed into cDNA used as the sequencing template. The assay was immunoSEQ multiplex PCR, and TCRdb's table has in-frame clones only and misses some. The profile covers 95,000 to 100,000 clones, with about three fifths appearing a single time and 16% taken by the ten largest. Treatment here: oral pan-JAK inhibitor, 5-10 mg twice daily. The specimen comprised CD8+ T cells sorted from blood, sampled at approximately week 60, from a patient treated with tofacitinib. The receptors here all came from a human donor with alopecia areata.

This clone turned up a few times. This chain joins TRBV30 and TRBJ2-7; 10 bases agree with TRBD2. There are 15 residues in the CDR3. V lost 0 bases and J lost 0; bases outside the gene matches: 2. Per germline, CDR1 GTSNPN and CDR2 SVGIG (reference sequence). The DNA for the CDR3 is TGTGCCTGGAGTGTTGGACTAGCGGCCTCCTACGAGCAGTACTTC. Amino acids: CAWSVGLAASYEQYF. Supplemented by reference TRBV30 and TRBJ2-7, the full variable domain reads SQTIHQWPATLVQPVGSPLSLECTVEGTSNPNLYWYRQAAGRGLQLLFYSVGIGQISSEVPQNLSASRPQDRQFILSSKKLLLSDSGFYLCAWSVGLAASYEQYFGPGTRLTVT.

The chain links TRBV6-1 to TRBJ2-7; D unclear. The CDR3 contains 15 residues. Germline assignment: CDR1 MNHNS and CDR2 SASEGT. With 5 bases removed from V and 4 bases from J, the gap between germline ends came to 18 bases. CDR3 coding DNA: TGTGCCAGCAGTTCACGGACGGAAGCAGTTTACGAGCAGTACTTC. Its protein is CASSSRTEAVYEQYF.

This clone appeared a few times. The CDR3: CASSLTSSTGELFF. CDR3 bases: TGCGCCAGCAGCTTGACTAGCAGCACCGGGGAGCTGTTTTTT. The chain couples TRBV5-1 to TRBJ2-2; TRBD2 might be the D (6 bases). Germline V gene lookup returns CDR1 SGHRS and CDR2 YFSETQ. CDR3 length: 14 residues. Trimming removed 1 base at V and 4 bases at J, with 8 bases between.

This sequence joins TRBV2 and TRBJ2-3; 7 bases are a match to TRBD2. CDR1 is SNHLY and CDR2 is FYNNEI in the germline V gene. CDR3 length equals 13 residues. The V gene end was trimmed by 6 bases and the J gene end by 7 bases; junction bases not matched to a gene: 7. The CDR3 bases are TGTGCCAGCAGCCATCGGGGGGATCATACGCAGTATTTT. It is translated as CASSHRGDHTQYF.

The rearrangement links TRBV30 to TRBJ2-7, with D possibly TRBD1 on 5 matching bases. Germline V gives CDR1 GTSNPN, CDR2 SVGIG (reference sequence). Trimming cost V 5 bases and J 7 bases, with 21 bases left between them. The CDR3 length is 14 residues. CDR3 bases: TGTGCCTGGGAAGAGGTCCAGGGTTCCCAGGAGCAGTACTTC. This encodes CAWEEVQGSQEQYF.

The chain couples TRBV4-1 to TRBJ2-7, with D possibly being TRBD2 (5 bases). The germline gives CDR1 MGHRA, CDR2 YSYEKL. The V gene lost 0 bases and the J gene lost 7 bases, with 16 bases spanning the gap. CDR3 length: 15 amino acids. CDR3 in amino acids: CASSQETPAPGEQYF. The DNA of the CDR3 is TGCGCCAGCAGCCAAGAAACCCCGGCGCCGGGGGAGCAGTACTTC.

V and J are TRBV4-2 and TRBJ2-2; the D is unclear. The CDR3 spans 15 residues. V lost 5 bases, J lost 4 bases, and 14 bases lay in between. Per germline, CDR1 LGHNA and CDR2 YNFKEQ. CDR3 bases: TGTGCCAGCAGCTTAGTGGGTCGGAGCACCGGGGAGCTGTTTTTT. The encoded protein is CASSLVGRSTGELFF.

The rearrangement uses TRBV27 and TRBJ2-6; 9 bases agree with TRBD1. This CDR3 has 16 residues. Germline V CDR1 and CDR2: MNHEY, SMNVEV (reference sequence). V was pared by 6 bases and J by 2 bases, with 5 bases of the junction left unmatched. The CDR3 sequence is CASRTGGWAGANVLTF. The DNA of the CDR3 is TGTGCCAGCAGAACAGGGGGCTGGGCTGGGGCCAACGTCCTGACTTTC.

This clone was counted between two and nine times. The rearrangement uses TRBV9 and TRBJ1-4, with D hard to call. The germline V and J ends were trimmed by 1 base and 16 bases, with 14 bases remaining between them. CDR3 length equals 12 residues. The V gene's germline CDR1 is SGDLS and CDR2 YYNGEE. The CDR3 is CASSVIRPEQFF. CDR3 nucleotide sequence: TGTGCCAGCAGCGTAATTCGGCCCGAGCAGTTTTTT. Combining the CDR3 with reference TRBV9 and TRBJ1-4 gives the whole variable domain DSGVTQTPKHLITATGQRVTLRCSPRSGDLSVYWYQQSLDQGLQFLIQYYNGEERAKGNILERFSAQQFPDLHSELNLSSLELGDSALYFCASSVIRPEQFFGSGTQLSVL.

There are a few counts of this clone. This sequence joins TRBV4-1 and TRBJ2-5, with 11 nucleotides matching TRBD2. V was clipped by 0 bases and J by 2 bases; unmatched bases: 8. CDR1 MGHRA and CDR2 YSYEKL come from the germline V gene. The CDR3 spans 18 residues. The CDR3 DNA is TGCGCCAGCAGCCAAGATCGGACGGGACTAGCGGAACAAGAGACCCAGTACTTC. This encodes CASSQDRTGLAEQETQYF.

J is TRBJ2-7 and V is TRBV6-5; 9 bases are a match to TRBD2. CDR3 length equals 15 residues. J was trimmed by 2 bases and V by 4 bases; bases with no gene match: 6. Germline V lookup: CDR1 MNHEY, CDR2 SVGAGI. The CDR3 DNA reads TGTGCCAGCAGTTCCGGGACTAGCTTTCCCTACGAGCAGTACTTC. Its translation is CASSSGTSFPYEQYF.

The chain combines TRBV27 with TRBJ1-5, with no clear D. Per germline, CDR1 MNHEY and CDR2 SMNVEV (reference sequence). The CDR3 runs 15 residues. V was cut by 5 bases and J by 0 bases, with 11 bases left in between. In nucleotides, the CDR3 is TGTGCCAGCAGTCGCAGTTTTGGTAGCAATCAGCCCCAGCATTTT. Its translation is CASSRSFGSNQPQHF.

This clone was observed a handful of times. The chain recombines TRBV27 with TRBJ2-7, with 12 nucleotides matching TRBD1. The germline V gene encodes CDR1 MNHEY and CDR2 SMNVEV (reference sequence). The CDR3 contains 14 residues. Trimming removed 2 bases from V and 6 bases from J; junction bases left unmatched: 2. The CDR3 sequence: CASSLPGQGAEQYF. The CDR3 nucleotides read TGTGCCAGCAGTTTACCGGGACAGGGGGCCGAGCAGTACTTC.